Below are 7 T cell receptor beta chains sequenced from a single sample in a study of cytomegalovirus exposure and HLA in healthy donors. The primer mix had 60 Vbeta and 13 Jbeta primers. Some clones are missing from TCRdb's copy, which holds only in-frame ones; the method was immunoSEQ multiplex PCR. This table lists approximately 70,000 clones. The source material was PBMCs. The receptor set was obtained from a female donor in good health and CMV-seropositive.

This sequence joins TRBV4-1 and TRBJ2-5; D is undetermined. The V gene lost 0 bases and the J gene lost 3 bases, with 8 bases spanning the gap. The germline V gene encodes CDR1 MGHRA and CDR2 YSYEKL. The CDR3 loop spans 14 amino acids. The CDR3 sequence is CASSQDFQEETQYF. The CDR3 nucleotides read TGCGCCAGCAGCCAAGATTTTCAGGAAGAGACCCAGTACTTC.

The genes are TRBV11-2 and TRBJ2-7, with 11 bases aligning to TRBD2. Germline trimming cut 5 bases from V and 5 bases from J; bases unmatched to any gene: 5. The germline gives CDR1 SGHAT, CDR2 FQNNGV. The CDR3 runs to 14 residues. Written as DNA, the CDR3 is TGTGCCAGCAGCATCACTAGCGGGGGCCACGAGCAGTACTTC. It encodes CASSITSGGHEQYF.

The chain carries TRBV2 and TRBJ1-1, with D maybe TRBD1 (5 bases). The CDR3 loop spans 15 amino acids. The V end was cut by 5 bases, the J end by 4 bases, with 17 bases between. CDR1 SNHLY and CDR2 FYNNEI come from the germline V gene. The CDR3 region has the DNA TGTGCCAGCAGTCGATCCGGGACTGGAGGCACTGAAGCTTTCTTT. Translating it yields CASSRSGTGGTEAFF.

The DNA of the CDR3 is TGTGCCACCAGCAGAGATCAGGTCCGGGGCGGGGAGCTGTTTTTT. Protein sequence: CATSRDQVRGGELFF. The chain uses TRBV15 and TRBJ2-2, with a tentative D call TRBD2 (5 bases). The CDR3 contains 15 residues. CDR1 is LNHNV and CDR2 is YYDKDF in the germline V gene (reference sequence). V lost 0 bases to trimming and J lost 7 bases, with 12 bases between them.

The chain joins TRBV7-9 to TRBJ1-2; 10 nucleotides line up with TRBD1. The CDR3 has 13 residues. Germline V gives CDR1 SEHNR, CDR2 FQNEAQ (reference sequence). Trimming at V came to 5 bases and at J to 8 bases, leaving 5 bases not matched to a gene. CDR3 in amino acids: CASSTGTGEGYTF. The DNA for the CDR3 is TGTGCCAGCAGCACTGGGACAGGGGAGGGCTACACCTTC.

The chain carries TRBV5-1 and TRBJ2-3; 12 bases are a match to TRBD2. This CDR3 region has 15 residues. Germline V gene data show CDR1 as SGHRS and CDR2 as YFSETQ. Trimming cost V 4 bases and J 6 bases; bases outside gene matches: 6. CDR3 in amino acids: CASSRTSGRMDTQYF. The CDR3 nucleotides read TGCGCCAGCAGCAGAACTAGCGGGAGGATGGATACGCAGTATTTT.

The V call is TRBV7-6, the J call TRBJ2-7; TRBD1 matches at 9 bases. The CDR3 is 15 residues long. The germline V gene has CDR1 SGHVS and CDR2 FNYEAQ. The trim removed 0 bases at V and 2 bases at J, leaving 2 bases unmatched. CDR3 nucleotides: TGTGCCAGCAGCTTAGCCGGACAGGGGACCTACGAGCAGTACTTC. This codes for CASSLAGQGTYEQYF.